This is a list of T cell receptor beta chains from one sample in a study of human T cells and chemical hapten exposure. A single record per CDR3 protein comes from TCRdb applying MiXCR to the RACE reads. The sample lists 150,000 to 200,000 distinct CDR3 sequences, more than 12% occurring once. Specimen: whole blood, collected in connection with sensitization to the hapten diphenylcyclopropenone (DPC). The receptors come from a woman aged 25 to 39 with alopecia areata. Some clones in this sample may be carry-over from other donors' samples. Both conserved end residues are part of each CDR3. The order of the fields is CDR3 length, J gene, V gene, D gene, clone size, CDR3 protein, CDR3 DNA. The D gene is left open where the match is weak. Expanded clones get a size class; other rows say once, few or many, or leave the size out.

14 | TRBJ2-1 | TRBV5-4 | . | . | CASSLELATDEQFF | TGTGCCAGCAGTCTAGAACTAGCAACGGATGAGCAGTTCTTC
18 | TRBJ2-1 | TRBV20-1 | . | many | CSARATWALGDGNNEQFF | TGCAGTGCTAGAGCTACGTGGGCGCTAGGGGATGGGAACAATGAGCAGTTCTTC
14 | TRBJ1-6 | TRBV6-5 | . | few | CASQGWGRNSPLHF | TGTGCCAGCCAGGGGTGGGGCCGCAATTCACCCCTCCACTTT
11 | TRBJ2-1 | TRBV10-3 | . | . | CAISDNNEQFF | TGTGCCATCAGTGACAACAATGAGCAGTTCTTC
14 | TRBJ2-2 | TRBV6-5 | . | few | CASSYGQGIGELFF | TGTGCCAGCAGTTACGGTCAGGGTATCGGGGAGCTGTTTTTT
12 | TRBJ1-2 | TRBV29-1 | TRBD1 | . | CSGGTGGYGYTF | TGCAGCGGCGGGACAGGGGGCTATGGCTACACCTTC
12 | TRBJ2-1 | TRBV29-1 | TRBD2 | . | CSVPGLGNEQFF | TGCAGCGTCCCCGGACTAGGCAATGAGCAGTTCTTC
12 | TRBJ2-7 | TRBV20-1 | . | few | CSAGAGTYEQYF | TGCAGTGCCGGCGCAGGCACCTACGAGCAGTACTTC
16 | TRBJ2-7 | TRBV5-1 | . | many | CASSYGSWGDTDEQYF | TGCGCCAGCAGCTACGGGTCCTGGGGGGATACAGACGAGCAGTACTTC
14 | TRBJ2-5 | TRBV5-5 | . | . | CASIAGALQETQYF | TGTGCCAGCATCGCGGGGGCGCTCCAAGAGACCCAGTACTTC
14 | TRBJ2-6 | TRBV19 | . | few | CASRDASGANVLTF | TGTGCCAGCCGGGACGCCTCTGGGGCCAACGTCCTGACTTTC
12 | TRBJ2-7 | TRBV28 | . | few | CASSSFLYEQYF | TGTGCCAGCAGCTCCTTTCTCTACGAGCAGTACTTC
15 | TRBJ1-5 | TRBV3-2 | . | many | CASSLSRGPHQPQHF | TGTGCCAGCAGCCTATCCAGGGGGCCGCATCAGCCCCAGCATTTT